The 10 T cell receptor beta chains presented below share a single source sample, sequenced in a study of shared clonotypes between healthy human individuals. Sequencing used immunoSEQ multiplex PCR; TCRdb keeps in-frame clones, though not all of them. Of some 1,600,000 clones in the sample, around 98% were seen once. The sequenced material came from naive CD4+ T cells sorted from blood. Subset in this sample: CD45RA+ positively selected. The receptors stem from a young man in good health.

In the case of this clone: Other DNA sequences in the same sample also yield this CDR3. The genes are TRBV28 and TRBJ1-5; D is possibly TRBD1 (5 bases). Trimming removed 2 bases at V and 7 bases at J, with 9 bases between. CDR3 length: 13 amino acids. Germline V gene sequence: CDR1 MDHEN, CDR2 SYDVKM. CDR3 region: CASSLLGAQPQHF. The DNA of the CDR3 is TGTGCCAGCAGTTTACTCGGGGCCCAGCCCCAGCATTTT.

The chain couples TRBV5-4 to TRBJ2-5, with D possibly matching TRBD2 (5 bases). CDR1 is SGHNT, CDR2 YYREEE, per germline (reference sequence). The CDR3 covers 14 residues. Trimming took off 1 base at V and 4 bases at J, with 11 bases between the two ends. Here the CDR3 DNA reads TGTGCCAGCAGCTTGCGGTTAGGGAGAGAGACCCAGTACTTC. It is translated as CASSLRLGRETQYF.

CDR3 in DNA: TGTGCCAGCAGCTACGTAGGGACAGCTCTTCCCTATGGCTACACCTTC. Protein product: CASSYVGTALPYGYTF. The chain links TRBV7-2 to TRBJ1-2, with 7 bases that match TRBD1. The ends lost 4 bases at V and 4 bases at J; junction bases unmatched: 12. CDR3 length: 16 residues. Germline CDR1 and CDR2: SGHTA and FQGNSA.

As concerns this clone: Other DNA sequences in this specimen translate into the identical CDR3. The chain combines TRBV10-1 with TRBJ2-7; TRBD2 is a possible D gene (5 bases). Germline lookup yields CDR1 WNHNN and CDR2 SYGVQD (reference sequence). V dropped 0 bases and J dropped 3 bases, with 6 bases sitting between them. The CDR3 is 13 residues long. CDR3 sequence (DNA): TGCGCCAGCAGTGAGTCCGGGGTCTACGAGCAGTACTTC. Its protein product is CASSESGVYEQYF.

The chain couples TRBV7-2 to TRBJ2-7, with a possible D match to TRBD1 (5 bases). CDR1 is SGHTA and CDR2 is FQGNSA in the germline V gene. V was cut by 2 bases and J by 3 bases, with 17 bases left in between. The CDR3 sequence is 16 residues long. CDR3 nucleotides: TGTGCCAGCAGCTTAACCGTCGACAGTATGAGCTACGAGCAGTACTTC. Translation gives CASSLTVDSMSYEQYF. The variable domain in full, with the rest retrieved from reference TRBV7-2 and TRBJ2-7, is GAGVSQSPSNKVTEKGKDVELRCDPISGHTALYWYRQSLGQGLEFLIYFQGNSAPDKSGLPSDRFSAERTGGSVSTLTIQRTQQEDSAVYLCASSLTVDSMSYEQYFGPGTRLTVT.

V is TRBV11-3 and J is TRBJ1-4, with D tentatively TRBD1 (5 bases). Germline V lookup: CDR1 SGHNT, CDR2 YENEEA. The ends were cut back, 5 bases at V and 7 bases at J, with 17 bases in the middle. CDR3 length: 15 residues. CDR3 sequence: CASSPGGRSREKLFF. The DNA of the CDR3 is TGTGCCAGCAGCCCCGGGGGACGAAGCCGTGAAAAACTGTTTTTT.

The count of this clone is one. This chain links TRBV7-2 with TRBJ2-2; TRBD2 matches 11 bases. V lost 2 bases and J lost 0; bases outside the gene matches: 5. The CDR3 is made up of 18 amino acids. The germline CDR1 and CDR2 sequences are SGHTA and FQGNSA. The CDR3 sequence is CASSLYETSGTNTGELFF. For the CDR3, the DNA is TGTGCCAGCAGCTTATACGAGACTAGCGGGACGAACACCGGGGAGCTGTTTTTT.

The CDR3, as DNA: TGCGCCAGCAGCTTTTCTGCGGGAGAATACGAGCAGTACTTC. Residues: CASSFSAGEYEQYF. The chain has TRBV5-1 and TRBJ2-7; 7 bases map to TRBD2. Germline values: CDR1 SGHRS, CDR2 YFSETQ. V was pared by 2 bases and J by 4 bases, with 6 bases of the junction left unmatched. The CDR3 runs to 14 residues.

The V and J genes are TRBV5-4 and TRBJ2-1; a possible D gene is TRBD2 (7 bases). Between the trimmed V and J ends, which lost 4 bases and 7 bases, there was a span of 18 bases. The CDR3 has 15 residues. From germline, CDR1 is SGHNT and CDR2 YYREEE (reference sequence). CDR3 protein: CASSGGAERGNEQFF. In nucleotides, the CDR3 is TGTGCCAGCAGCGGGGGGGCGGAGAGAGGGAATGAGCAGTTCTTC.

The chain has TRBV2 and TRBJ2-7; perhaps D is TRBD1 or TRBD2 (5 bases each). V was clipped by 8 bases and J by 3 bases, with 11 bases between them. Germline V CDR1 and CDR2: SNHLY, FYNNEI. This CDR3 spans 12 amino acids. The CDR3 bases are TGTGCCAGCCTCAGAGGGGACTACGAGCAGTACTTC. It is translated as CASLRGDYEQYF.